The 27 T cell receptor beta chains below all came from one sample that was sequenced in a study of persistence of HIV-infected CD4 T cells. This nonspecific control used anti-CD3/anti-CD28 bead stimulation of CD4+ T cells. Responding CD4+ T cells were sorted by upregulation of both CD40 ligand and CD69. These TCRs are of unknown antigen specificity. The immunoSEQ assay was version 4, run in survey mode. TCRdb's copy holds only in-frame clones and misses some; the assay was immunoSEQ multiplex PCR. The sample carries 37,000 or so clones, roughly 90% recorded once. Sequenced material: CD4+ T cells sorted from PBMCs after roughly 17-hour stimulation, taken from a patient who received antiretroviral therapy. These receptors were taken from an adult man with HIV who was CMV-seropositive.

This chain uses TRBV7-2 with TRBJ2-7, with D maybe TRBD2 (7 bases). Germline assignment: CDR1 SGHTA and CDR2 FQGNSA. CDR3 length: 14 residues. V lost 7 bases to trimming and J lost 4 bases, with 17 bases between them. The CDR3 reads CASTLTRGGYEQYF. The DNA for the CDR3 is TGTGCCAGCACCCTAACCAGGGGAGGGTACGAGCAGTACTTC.

Of note for this clone: A read error may account for a junction end that differs from germline. The V call is TRBV19, the J call TRBJ1-2; the D gene is possibly TRBD1 (5 bases). The V gene's germline CDR1 is LNHDA and CDR2 SQIVND (reference sequence). This CDR3 has 15 residues. The CDR3 is CASSIASWGTISLYF. In DNA form, the CDR3 reads TGTGCCAGTAGTATAGCTTCGTGGGGCACAATCAGCCTTTACTTC.

The J gene is TRBJ1-2, the V gene TRBV6-2 or TRBV6-3; 7 bases match TRBD1. This CDR3 is built from 18 residues. V dropped 2 bases and J dropped 6; count of bases not matched to a gene: 18. CDR1 and CDR2 from the germline V gene are MNHEY and SVGEGT. The CDR3 region is CASSYPLRKTGLEDGYTF. The CDR3 coding sequence is TGTGCCAGCAGTTACCCTCTTCGCAAGACAGGGCTGGAGGATGGCTACACCTTC.

The J gene is TRBJ2-7, the V gene TRBV6-5, with TRBD1 matching 9 bases. The CDR3 has 16 amino acids. The junction had 5 bases not matched to a gene; V was cut back by 0 bases and J by 2 bases. Germline-derived CDR1 and CDR2 are MNHEY and SVGAGI. CDR3 sequence reads: CASSYSYRGLTYEQYF. CDR3 sequence (DNA): TGTGCCAGCAGTTACTCGTACAGGGGGCTCACCTACGAGCAGTACTTC.

This clone was detected only once. This chain links TRBV30 with TRBJ2-7; D is unclear. Germline assignment: CDR1 GTSNPN and CDR2 SVGIG (reference sequence). Trimming left V 4 bases short and J 2 bases short, with 12 bases between. CDR3 length equals 13 residues. CDR3 nucleotide sequence: TGTGCCTGGACCAAGACTGGCCCCTACGAGCAGTACTTC. Translating gives CAWTKTGPYEQYF.

The chain is built from TRBV6-1 and TRBJ2-7; 13 bases match TRBD2. The germline gives CDR1 MNHNS, CDR2 SASEGT. Germline trimming cut 4 bases from V and 3 bases from J; bases unmatched to any gene: 3. The CDR3 covers 15 residues. CDR3: CASSARTSGSYEQYF. CDR3 coding DNA: TGTGCCAGCAGTGCTCGGACTAGCGGGAGCTACGAGCAGTACTTC.

The rearrangement uses TRBV13 and TRBJ2-7; 8 nucleotides match TRBD1. The CDR3 runs to 17 residues. V was pared by 4 bases and J by 4 bases, with 15 bases of the junction left unmatched. CDR1 and CDR2 (germline): PRHDT, FYEKMQ (reference sequence). The CDR3 sequence: CASSSQPPRTGSYEQYF. The CDR3 DNA follows: TGTGCCAGCAGCTCACAACCCCCAAGGACAGGGTCGTACGAGCAGTACTTC.

The CDR3 nucleotides are TGTGCCAGCAGCTTAGTTAGCGGGGGCCCGCACGACTCCACCGGGGAGCTGTTTTTT. Translated, it gives CASSLVSGGPHDSTGELFF. The chain links TRBV11-3 to TRBJ2-2; 9 positions match TRBD2. There are 19 residues in the CDR3. CDR1 is SGHNT and CDR2 is YENEEA in the germline V gene. J lost 4 bases, V lost 1 base, and 13 bases had no gene match. Complete variable domain (other parts from reference TRBV11-3 and TRBJ2-2): EAGVVQSPRYKIIEKKQPVAFWCNPISGHNTLYWYLQNLGQGPELLIRYENEEAVDDSQLPKDRFSAERLKGVDSTLKIQPAELGDSAVYLCASSLVSGGPHDSTGELFFGEGSRLTVL.

V usage is TRBV29-1 and J usage is TRBJ1-2; 9 bases match TRBD1. V was pared by 7 bases and J by 5 bases, with 11 bases of the junction left unmatched. The CDR3 consists of 14 residues. The germline V gene encodes CDR1 SQVTM and CDR2 ANQGSEA. CDR3: CSAIWGQGAYGYTF. The CDR3 DNA reads TGCAGCGCCATATGGGGACAGGGAGCATATGGCTACACCTTC.

This clone has a single count. V and J are TRBV14 and TRBJ1-1; D unclear. Trimming took 1 base from V and 5 from J, leaving 14 bases between them. Per the germline V gene, CDR1 is SGHDN and CDR2 is FVKESK. CDR3 length: 15 residues. The CDR3 nucleotides read TGTGCCAGCAGCCAAGGGTGGGCGCGCGGGACTGAAGCTTTCTTT. Its translation is CASSQGWARGTEAFF.

The V and J genes are TRBV14 and TRBJ1-2; D is unresolved. From germline, CDR1 is SGHDN and CDR2 FVKESK. The CDR3 runs 13 residues. Trimming left V 3 bases short and J 1 base short, with 6 bases between. CDR3 protein: CASSQAYNYGYTF. The CDR3 DNA is TGTGCCAGCAGCCAGGCGTATAACTATGGCTACACCTTC. Combining the CDR3 with reference TRBV14 and TRBJ1-2 gives the whole variable domain EAGVTQFPSHSVIEKGQTVTLRCDPISGHDNLYWYRRVMGKEIKFLLHFVKESKQDESGMPNNRFLAERTGGTYSTLKVQPAELEDSGVYFCASSQAYNYGYTFGSGTRLTVV.

The genes are TRBV5-6 and TRBJ2-5, with 7 positions matching TRBD2. CDR3 size: 15 residues. Unmatched junction bases numbered 10, after V lost 3 bases and J lost 5 bases. CDR1 and CDR2 from the germline V gene are SGHDT and YYEEEE. The CDR3, as DNA: TGTGCCAGCAGCTACAGACTAGCTATTTTCGAGACCCAGTACTTC. Translating it yields CASSYRLAIFETQYF.

The chain has TRBV24-1 and TRBJ2-1; 7 bases align to TRBD1. With V trimmed by 4 bases and J by 7 bases, 6 bases remained unmatched. This CDR3 comprises 14 residues. Per the germline V gene, CDR1 is KGHDR and CDR2 is SFDVKD. CDR3 nucleotides: TGTGCCACCAGTGACCCCAAACAGGGGAATGAGCAGTTCTTC. Protein: CATSDPKQGNEQFF.

The V and J genes are TRBV5-1 and TRBJ1-1, with TRBD1 as a possible D gene (5 bases). Germline CDR1 is SGHRS and CDR2 is YFSETQ. The V end was cut by 0 bases, the J end by 0 bases, with 12 bases between. The CDR3 loop spans 16 amino acids. The CDR3 spells CASSLAPDRVNTEAFF. CDR3 bases: TGCGCCAGCAGCTTGGCCCCTGACAGAGTGAACACTGAAGCTTTCTTT.

The V and J genes are TRBV27 and TRBJ2-3; TRBD2 is a possible D gene (6 bases). Per germline, CDR1 MNHEY and CDR2 SMNVEV (reference sequence). Deletions cut 3 bases from V and 1 base from J, with 14 bases between. The CDR3 is 16 amino acids. Written as DNA, the CDR3 is TGTGCCAGCAGTTTCCGGGGGAGAGGGGGCACAGATACGCAGTATTTT. Its protein is CASSFRGRGGTDTQYF.

This sequence joins TRBV10-3 and TRBJ2-2; possible D gene TRBD2, 7 bases. The length of the CDR3 is 15 residues. Looked up from germline, CDR1 is ENHRY and CDR2 is SYGVKD. Trimming took off 11 bases at V and 0 bases at J, with 16 bases between the two ends. DNA for the CDR3: TGTGCCGTCACGCCGGGGGGCGCGAACACCGGGGAGCTGTTTTTT. This gives the protein CAVTPGGANTGELFF.

The chain links TRBV10-3 to TRBJ2-6; TRBD2 matches 9 bases. CDR1 and CDR2 from the germline V gene are ENHRY and SYGVKD. Trimming cost V 10 bases and J 4 bases; bases outside gene matches: 17. This CDR3 has 18 amino acids. CDR3 nucleotide sequence: TGTGCCAGCCGAACCGTCGGCGGGGGGGGAGAAGGGGCCAACGTCCTGACTTTC. This codes for CASRTVGGGGEGANVLTF.

The gene calls are TRBV5-5 and TRBJ2-7, with D possibly being TRBD1 or TRBD2 (5 bases each). This CDR3 region has 15 residues. Germline CDR1 is SGHKS and CDR2 is YYEKEE (reference sequence). V shed 5 bases and J shed 3 bases, with 18 bases lying between them. CDR3 in amino acids: CASSSPRDGIYEQYF. CDR3 bases: TGTGCCAGCAGTTCCCCCCGGGACGGCATCTACGAGCAGTACTTC.

The chain links TRBV6-2 or TRBV6-3 to TRBJ1-5, with D perhaps matching TRBD1 (6 bases). Trimming left V 6 bases short and J 4 bases short, with 13 bases between. Germline assignment: CDR1 MNHEY and CDR2 SVGEGT. This CDR3 spans 14 amino acids. The CDR3 spells CASSPGQTNQPQHF. CDR3 bases: TGTGCCAGCAGCCCCGGACAGACGAATCAGCCCCAGCATTTT.

This chain links TRBV18 with TRBJ2-1; D is perhaps TRBD1 (5 bases). The CDR3 has 14 residues. Trimming left V 0 bases short and J 8 bases short, with 11 bases between. The V gene's germline CDR1 is KGHSH and CDR2 LQKENI. The CDR3 coding sequence is TGTGCCAGCTCACCACCGTTAAGGGGCGATGAGCAGTTCTTC. As protein: CASSPPLRGDEQFF. The full variable domain, in which reference TRBV18 and TRBJ2-1 provide the parts outside the CDR3, is NAGVMQNPRHLVRRRGQEARLRCSPMKGHSHVYWYRQLPEEGLKFMVYLQKENIIDESGMPKERFSAEFPKEGPSILRIQQVVRGDSAAYFCASSPPLRGDEQFFGPGTRLTVL.

The CDR3 loop is CASSLRKGGYTF. DNA for the CDR3: TGTGCCAGCAGTTTACGGAAGGGGGGCTACACCTTC. This sequence joins TRBV28 and TRBJ1-2, with D perhaps matching TRBD1 (5 bases). The CDR3 sequence is 12 residues long. Looked up from germline, CDR1 is MDHEN and CDR2 is SYDVKM. The germline V and J ends were trimmed by 2 bases and 8 bases, with 9 bases remaining between them.

The J gene is TRBJ1-3, the V gene TRBV6-2 or TRBV6-3; perhaps TRBD1 as D (5 bases). The germline V and J ends were trimmed by 3 bases and 0 bases, with 9 bases remaining between them. Germline V gives CDR1 MNHEY, CDR2 SVGEGT. This CDR3 has 15 residues. The CDR3, as DNA: TGTGCCAGCAGTTATCTTGGGGCCTCTGGAAACACCATATATTTT. Translated, it gives CASSYLGASGNTIYF.

The chain uses TRBV10-3 and TRBJ1-2; no reliable D call. This CDR3 has 12 residues. Trimming cost V 4 bases and J 3 bases, with 6 bases left between them. Germline CDR1 reads ENHRY; CDR2 reads SYGVKD. The DNA of the CDR3 is TGTGCCATCAGTGGACGGGACTATGGCTACACCTTC. Amino acid sequence: CAISGRDYGYTF.

The chain employs TRBV9 and TRBJ2-2, with D maybe TRBD2 (6 bases). CDR1 is SGDLS, CDR2 YYNGEE, per germline. Trimming pared 0 bases from V and 1 base from J, leaving 10 bases between. The CDR3 has 16 amino acids. CDR3 residues: CASSVAGRENTGELFF. The CDR3 region has the DNA TGTGCCAGCAGCGTAGCTGGGCGGGAGAACACCGGGGAGCTGTTTTTT.

The V call is TRBV5-1, the J call TRBJ2-2, with D maybe TRBD1 (5 bases). CDR1 and CDR2 from the germline V gene are SGHRS and YFSETQ. CDR3 size: 15 residues. Trimming cost V 4 bases and J 0 bases, with 10 bases left between them. The CDR3 DNA reads as TGCGCCAGCAGCGGGGCGGCACCGAACACCGGGGAGCTGTTTTTT. It yields the protein CASSGAAPNTGELFF.

The chain recombines TRBV19 with TRBJ1-6, with TRBD1 as a possible D gene (5 bases). The CDR3 contains 17 residues. CDR1 is LNHDA, CDR2 SQIVND, per germline (reference sequence). Trimming shortened V by 7 bases and J by 7 bases, and 23 bases separated the two germline ends. The CDR3 spells CASTSSPGRRSNSPLHF. CDR3 coding DNA: TGTGCCAGTACCTCTTCCCCGGGACGGAGGTCGAATTCACCCCTCCACTTT.

V and J are TRBV30 and TRBJ1-6; no firm D call. Between the trimmed V and J ends, which lost 0 bases and 7 bases, there was a span of 13 bases. Germline V lookup: CDR1 GTSNPN, CDR2 SVGIG (reference sequence). The CDR3 totals 15 residues. CDR3 residues: CAWSVSGGGNSPLHF. The DNA of the CDR3 is TGTGCCTGGAGTGTATCGGGAGGAGGCAATTCACCCCTCCACTTT. Filled out from reference TRBV30 and TRBJ1-6, the complete variable domain reads SQTIHQWPATLVQPVGSPLSLECTVEGTSNPNLYWYRQAAGRGLQLLFYSVGIGQISSEVPQNLSASRPQDRQFILSSKKLLLSDSGFYLCAWSVSGGGNSPLHFGNGTRLTVT.